This T cell receptor (beta chain) came from a study of blood T cell repertoires in COVID-19. Repertoires were generated with immunoSEQ multiplex PCR, while TCRdb's copy carries only in-frame clones and drops some. Among roughly 300,000 clones, over 75% were seen once, and the ten largest hold roughly 9%. Per the germline V gene, CDR1 is LNHDA and CDR2 is SQIVND (reference sequence). This CDR3 has 13 residues. Trimming left V 5 bases short and J 4 bases short, with 11 bases between. This TCR was recovered from a man between 18 and 35 years old with active or convalescent COVID-19. This rearrangement joins TRBV19 to TRBJ1-1; no clear D. Specimen: peripheral blood. Here the CDR3 DNA reads TGTGCCAGTAGTCACCGGGTCAGCACTGAAGCTTTCTTT. Amino acids: CASSHRVSTEAFF.